Shown below are 16 T cell receptor beta chains from a single sample sequenced in a study of blood T cell dynamics during melanoma immunotherapy. The time point: pre-treatment baseline. This table comes from immunoSEQ multiplex PCR, and its TCRdb copy is limited to in-frame clones, with some not included. The sample lists roughly 5,400 clones, 70% to 90% occurring once. The specimen comprised blood, sampled from a patient treated with checkpoint blockade. The receptor source for this set is a human donor with melanoma.

The chain uses TRBV7-2 and TRBJ2-2, with D unclear. The CDR3 runs 14 residues. V was trimmed by 5 bases and J by 1 base, leaving 8 bases between them. CDR1 and CDR2 from the germline V gene are SGHTA and FQGNSA. The CDR3 is CASSPRRNTGELFF. The CDR3 DNA follows: TGTGCCAGCAGCCCCCGGCGGAACACCGGGGAGCTGTTTTTT.

J is TRBJ1-1 and V is TRBV20-1, with D unclear. The V end was cut by 6 bases, the J end by 0 bases, with 5 bases between. This CDR3 has 11 residues. Germline CDR1 reads DFQATT; CDR2 reads SNEGSKA (reference sequence). The CDR3 sequence: CSARVNTEAFF. Here the CDR3 DNA reads TGCAGTGCGAGGGTGAACACTGAAGCTTTCTTT.

V gene TRBV7-2 combines with J gene TRBJ2-5; perhaps D is TRBD1 or TRBD2 (5 bases each). This CDR3 contains 14 residues. The germline V and J ends were trimmed by 0 bases and 5 bases, with 10 bases remaining between them. Germline CDR1 reads SGHTA; CDR2 reads FQGNSA. DNA of the CDR3: TGTGCCAGCAGCTTAGCGGGGCGAGGGGAGACCCAGTACTTC. Protein sequence: CASSLAGRGETQYF.

CDR3 in amino acids: CASSVRQNTEAFF. The CDR3 DNA sequence: TGTGCCAGCAGTGTCCGACAGAACACTGAAGCTTTCTTT. This chain connects TRBV2 to TRBJ1-1; D not certain. Trimming removed 4 bases at V and 1 base at J, with 7 bases between. The CDR3 consists of 13 residues. CDR1 is SNHLY and CDR2 is FYNNEI in the germline V gene.

The V gene is TRBV9, the J gene TRBJ2-5; D gene unclear. The V end lost 1 base, the J end lost 5 bases, and 21 bases lay between the germline ends. Germline CDR1 SGDLS, CDR2 YYNGEE. The CDR3 runs to 17 residues. In DNA, the CDR3 is TGTGCCAGCAGCGTATCCAGTCGTCTAGAATGGACGGAGACCCAGTACTTC. Its protein product is CASSVSSRLEWTETQYF.

The chain uses TRBV25-1 and TRBJ2-5, with D perhaps matching TRBD1 (5 bases). Germline assignment: CDR1 MGHDK and CDR2 SYGVNS. V lost 1 base, J lost 2 bases, and 8 bases lay in between. There are 14 residues in the CDR3. As DNA, the CDR3 is TGTGCCAGCAGTGAATTTAAGGGGCAAGAGACCCAGTACTTC. It yields the protein CASSEFKGQETQYF.

The chain uses TRBV6-6 and TRBJ1-1, with D uncertain. This CDR3 has 14 residues. The germline CDR1 and CDR2 sequences are MNHNY and SVGAGI (reference sequence). Trimming removed 2 bases at V and 10 bases at J, with 17 bases between. This chain's CDR3 is CASSYREDVTGAFF. CDR3 DNA sequence: TGTGCCAGCAGTTACAGAGAGGACGTCACGGGAGCTTTCTTT.

The V gene is TRBV28, the J gene TRBJ1-1; 10 bases are a match to TRBD1. CDR1 is MDHEN and CDR2 is SYDVKM in the germline V gene. The CDR3 consists of 19 residues. J lost 4 bases, V lost 6 bases, and 20 bases had no gene match. The CDR3 nucleotides read TGTGCCAGCAGGCTGACTCCGGGGGACAGGGGCTACCTGAGCACTGAAGCTTTCTTT. Protein: CASRLTPGDRGYLSTEAFF.

This chain connects TRBV27 to TRBJ2-2, with D possibly TRBD1 on 8 matching bases. The CDR3 loop spans 17 amino acids. V was clipped by 2 bases and J by 7 bases, with 20 bases between them. The germline V gene has CDR1 MNHEY and CDR2 SMNVEV (reference sequence). The CDR3 region has the DNA TGTGCCAGCAGTTTAGGATATGTAACAGGGGGGGGCGGGGAGCTGTTTTTT. Its translation is CASSLGYVTGGGGELFF.

The chain is built from TRBV11-3 and TRBJ2-1; the match to TRBD2 covers 14 bases. There are 14 residues in the CDR3. Trimming removed 5 bases from V and 7 bases from J; junction bases left unmatched: 1. Germline CDR1 reads SGHNT; CDR2 reads YENEEA. CDR3 region: CASSGTSGSNEQFF. CDR3 nucleotide sequence: TGTGCCAGCAGCGGGACTAGCGGGAGTAATGAGCAGTTCTTC.

J is TRBJ2-7 and V is TRBV25-1, with 8 bases fitting TRBD1. V was clipped by 2 bases and J by 3 bases; unmatched bases: 6. Per the germline V gene, CDR1 is MGHDK and CDR2 is SYGVNS. The CDR3 runs to 15 residues. The CDR3 nucleotides read TGTGCCAGCAGTGAAGCTCAGGGGGCTGGCTACGAGCAGTACTTC. Amino acid sequence: CASSEAQGAGYEQYF.

The chain is built from TRBV7-2 and TRBJ2-1; 13 bases line up with TRBD2. Trimming removed 4 bases from V and 6 bases from J; junction bases left unmatched: 3. CDR1 SGHTA and CDR2 FQGNSA come from the germline V gene. The CDR3 is 15 amino acids. The CDR3 loop is CASSWRLAGGNEQFF. DNA of the CDR3: TGTGCCAGCAGCTGGAGACTAGCGGGAGGCAATGAGCAGTTCTTC. Full variable domain (rest looked up from reference TRBV7-2 and TRBJ2-1): GAGVSQSPSNKVTEKGKDVELRCDPISGHTALYWYRQSLGQGLEFLIYFQGNSAPDKSGLPSDRFSAERTGGSVSTLTIQRTQQEDSAVYLCASSWRLAGGNEQFFGPGTRLTVL.

V and J are TRBV28 and TRBJ1-2; a weak D match, TRBD1 (5 bases). The germline CDR1 and CDR2 sequences are MDHEN and SYDVKM. V gave up 7 bases and J gave up 4 bases, with 13 bases separating them. The CDR3 spans 13 residues. The CDR3 DNA follows: TGTGCCAGCACCTGGGGGGAGGCCTATGGCTACACCTTC. Translated: CASTWGEAYGYTF.

This clone was counted once. This chain joins TRBV4-3 and TRBJ2-1; D unclear. Germline V gene data show CDR1 as LGHNA and CDR2 as YSLEER. The CDR3 has 15 residues. Trimming stripped 0 bases from V and 7 bases from J, with 13 bases between. CDR3 amino acids: CASSQDVQPWNEQFF. The CDR3 DNA reads TGCGCCAGCAGCCAAGATGTGCAGCCTTGGAATGAGCAGTTCTTC.

V is TRBV18 and J is TRBJ2-7; possibly TRBD1 for D (6 bases). The germline V gene has CDR1 KGHSH and CDR2 LQKENI. Trimming removed 3 bases from V and 3 bases from J, with 15 bases in between. CDR3 length: 15 residues. The CDR3 region is CASSPYRDTIYEQYF. In DNA, the CDR3 is TGTGCCAGCTCACCCTACCGGGACACGATCTACGAGCAGTACTTC. The whole variable domain, remainder taken from reference TRBV18 and TRBJ2-7, is NAGVMQNPRHLVRRRGQEARLRCSPMKGHSHVYWYRQLPEEGLKFMVYLQKENIIDESGMPKERFSAEFPKEGPSILRIQQVVRGDSAAYFCASSPYRDTIYEQYFGPGTRLTVT.

The chain recombines TRBV5-1 with TRBJ2-3; D uncertain. Looked up from germline, CDR1 is SGHRS and CDR2 is YFSETQ. The CDR3 is made up of 11 amino acids. V shed 0 bases and J shed 6 bases, with 2 bases lying between them. For the CDR3, the DNA is TGCGCCAGCAGCTTGGAGGATACGCAGTATTTT. It yields the protein CASSLEDTQYF.